Listed here is a single T cell receptor (beta chain). Its specificity is not known. The germline CDR1 and CDR2 sequences are SEHNR and FQNEAQ (reference sequence). The CDR3 is made up of 15 amino acids. TCRdb derives one entry per CDR3 protein from the 5' RACE reads, leaving out DNA. This sample contains approximately 340,000 distinct CDR3 sequences. The sample originates from a study of monozygotic twins with inflammatory bowel disease. Findings and limits, study-wide: In patient repertoires, differing immunosuppressive treatments may have added some variability.

This rearrangement joins TRBV7-9 to TRBJ2-4. The sequencing input was blood. This receptor was identified in a human donor with ulcerative colitis or Crohn's disease, or a healthy co-twin of an affected twin (not recorded which). This CDR3 reads CASSADGKLGDIQYF.